These 25 T cell receptor beta chains came from one sample sequenced in a study of siplizumab effects on memory and regulatory T cells. Data came from immunoSEQ multiplex PCR; TCRdb stores just in-frame clones and leaves some out. Here the sample spans roughly 92,000 clones, around 94% being singletons. The sequenced sample was non-Treg CD4+ T cells sorted from blood. The receptors here all came from a human donor in good health.

The V call is TRBV6-5, the J call TRBJ1-2; a possible D gene is TRBD1 (6 bases). Trimming pared 10 bases from V and 8 bases from J, leaving 17 bases between. Germline-derived CDR1 and CDR2 are MNHEY and SVGAGI. The CDR3 loop spans 12 amino acids. Written as DNA, the CDR3 is TGTGCCACTACCGGGACATCGGGAGGCTACACCTTC. Encoded protein: CATTGTSGGYTF.

V gene TRBV9 combines with J gene TRBJ1-1; maybe TRBD1 (6 bases). There are 15 residues in the CDR3. Trimming stripped 7 bases from V and 2 bases from J, with 18 bases between. CDR1 SGDLS and CDR2 YYNGEE come from the germline V gene. The CDR3 DNA reads TGTGCCAGCTCAACAGGGAGCGGAACCAACACTGAAGCTTTCTTT. Residues: CASSTGSGTNTEAFF. The entire variable domain, with the rest obtained from reference TRBV9 and TRBJ1-1, is as follows: DSGVTQTPKHLITATGQRVTLRCSPRSGDLSVYWYQQSLDQGLQFLIQYYNGEERAKGNILERFSAQQFPDLHSELNLSSLELGDSALYFCASSTGSGTNTEAFFGQGTRLTVV.

J is TRBJ2-3 and V is TRBV28; D is ambiguous. V was cut by 2 bases and J by 1 base, with 4 bases left in between. The V gene's germline CDR1 is MDHEN and CDR2 SYDVKM. The CDR3 runs 13 residues. CDR3 in amino acids: CASSLMRTDTQYF. The CDR3 DNA follows: TGTGCCAGCAGTTTAATGCGCACAGATACGCAGTATTTT.

Details on this clone: At one end the junction does not follow the germline gene, possibly because of a read error. The rearrangement uses TRBV6-1 and TRBJ2-2, with D possibly TRBD1 on 6 matching bases. From germline, CDR1 is MNHNS and CDR2 SASEGT. The CDR3 has 15 residues. The CDR3 DNA reads as TGTGCCAGCATTGAAACAGGGACCCACGTCGGGGAGCTGTTTTTT. Translating gives CASIETGTHVGELFF.

The chain is built from TRBV25-1 and TRBJ1-2, with D maybe TRBD1 (5 bases). V shed 10 bases and J shed 4 bases, with 19 bases lying between them. In germline, CDR1 is MGHDK, CDR2 SYGVNS. This CDR3 is 14 amino acids long. The CDR3 spells CATTSGGSVYGYTF. The CDR3, as DNA: TGTGCCACCACCTCGGGGGGGTCGGTCTATGGCTACACCTTC.

V is TRBV29-1 and J is TRBJ2-1; D remains ambiguous. The germline V and J ends were trimmed by 8 bases and 0 bases, with 11 bases remaining between them. Germline CDR1 and CDR2: SQVTM and ANQGSEA. The CDR3 runs to 13 residues. The CDR3 region is CSSDKSSYNEQFF. The CDR3 nucleotides are TGCAGCTCTGACAAGAGCTCCTACAATGAGCAGTTCTTC.

The gene calls are TRBV30 and TRBJ1-1, with D uncertain. Looked up from germline, CDR1 is GTSNPN and CDR2 is SVGIG (reference sequence). CDR3 size: 13 residues. V was shortened by 4 bases and J by 8 bases, with 17 bases between the two germline ends. The CDR3 reads CAWMTRATREAFF. The CDR3 DNA reads as TGTGCCTGGATGACAAGGGCCACAAGAGAAGCTTTCTTT. The whole variable domain, remainder taken from reference TRBV30 and TRBJ1-1, is SQTIHQWPATLVQPVGSPLSLECTVEGTSNPNLYWYRQAAGRGLQLLFYSVGIGQISSEVPQNLSASRPQDRQFILSSKKLLLSDSGFYLCAWMTRATREAFFGQGTRLTVV.

This clone was detected once. This sequence joins TRBV5-1 and TRBJ2-1, with D tentatively TRBD2 (6 bases). V was pared by 7 bases and J by 10 bases, with 27 bases between. The germline gives CDR1 SGHRS, CDR2 YFSETQ. The CDR3 loop spans 16 amino acids. The CDR3 is CASHPLGTGEVGEQFF. The CDR3 region has the DNA TGCGCCAGCCACCCGCTGGGGACGGGAGAGGTGGGGGAGCAGTTCTTC.

In this sample, this clone turned up once. The rearrangement links TRBV2 to TRBJ2-6, with D tentatively TRBD2 (5 bases). This CDR3 has 19 amino acids. The germline V gene has CDR1 SNHLY and CDR2 FYNNEI. The V end lost 5 bases, the J end lost 1 base, and 21 bases lay between the germline ends. CDR3: CASSMGLPSPRSGANVLTF. The CDR3 DNA sequence: TGTGCCAGCAGTATGGGCCTCCCTAGCCCCCGTTCTGGGGCCAACGTCCTGACTTTC.

V and J are TRBV19 and TRBJ1-2; D gene uncertain. The CDR3 has 14 residues. Per the germline V gene, CDR1 is LNHDA and CDR2 is SQIVND (reference sequence). V lost 2 bases to trimming and J lost 4 bases, with 11 bases between them. CDR3 sequence reads: CASSIRPDFYGYTF. The CDR3, as DNA: TGTGCCAGTAGTATACGCCCAGACTTCTATGGCTACACCTTC.

The chain combines TRBV28 with TRBJ2-1, with 11 bases lining up with TRBD2. Trimming took 8 bases from V and 9 from J; bases not matched to a gene: 18. CDR1 and CDR2 from the germline V gene are MDHEN and SYDVKM. The CDR3 has 17 residues. CDR3 sequence reads: CASGGSGLAAGRSEQFF. The CDR3 DNA sequence: TGTGCCAGCGGAGGGTCGGGACTAGCGGCCGGAAGAAGTGAGCAGTTCTTC.

V usage is TRBV19 and J usage is TRBJ1-1; TRBD1 agrees at 7 bases. V gave up 6 bases and J gave up 4 bases; unmatched junction bases: 11. CDR3 length equals 15 residues. Looked up from germline, CDR1 is LNHDA and CDR2 is SQIVND (reference sequence). CDR3 amino acids: CASSYSTGVITEAFF. In nucleotides, the CDR3 is TGTGCCAGTAGCTACTCAACAGGGGTGATCACTGAAGCTTTCTTT.

The chain employs TRBV9 and TRBJ2-1, with 14 bases matching TRBD2. The length of the CDR3 is 16 residues. Germline trimming cut 3 bases from V and 8 bases from J; bases unmatched to any gene: 7. The germline gives CDR1 SGDLS, CDR2 YYNGEE. CDR3 coding DNA: TGTGCCAGCAGCGCCGGGACTAGCGGGAGCCCCCATGAGCAGTTCTTC. This sequence encodes CASSAGTSGSPHEQFF.

CDR3 nucleotides: TGTGCCAGCAGCTTGGCCGGACAGGGGAATGAGCAGTTCTTC. It encodes CASSLAGQGNEQFF. This chain joins TRBV7-9 and TRBJ2-1; 9 bases agree with TRBD1. CDR1 SEHNR and CDR2 FQNEAQ come from the germline V gene (reference sequence). Trimming at V came to 3 bases and at J to 7 bases, leaving 4 bases not matched to a gene. The CDR3 length is 14 residues.

The genes are TRBV7-2 and TRBJ2-5; 12 bases align to TRBD1. Looked up from germline, CDR1 is SGHTA and CDR2 is FQGNSA. After removal of 5 bases from V and 2 bases from J, the junction contained 6 bases not matched to a gene. CDR3 size: 16 residues. CDR3 sequence (DNA): TGTGCCAGCAGCCCAAGGGACAGGGGGCTACAAGAGACCCAGTACTTC. This gives the protein CASSPRDRGLQETQYF.

This chain connects TRBV12-5 to TRBJ1-4; the match to TRBD1 covers 9 bases. Trimming took 6 bases from V and 5 from J; bases not matched to a gene: 4. The germline V gene encodes CDR1 LGHNT and CDR2 FRNRAP. The CDR3 totals 14 residues. The CDR3 loop is CASGGGTGNEKLFF. The CDR3 DNA follows: TGTGCTAGTGGAGGCGGGACAGGGAATGAAAAACTGTTTTTT.

The chain employs TRBV7-2 and TRBJ2-1; 9 positions agree with TRBD1. The V gene end was trimmed by 1 base and the J gene end by 6 bases; junction bases not matched to a gene: 4. The CDR3 has 15 amino acids. CDR1 is SGHTA and CDR2 is FQGNSA in the germline V gene. The CDR3 spells CASSLVGTGSNEQFF. As DNA, the CDR3 is TGTGCCAGCAGCTTAGTAGGGACAGGGTCCAATGAGCAGTTCTTC.

The genes are TRBV2 and TRBJ2-4; 10 nucleotides align to TRBD1. This CDR3 has 14 residues. The germline V gene has CDR1 SNHLY and CDR2 FYNNEI. The V and J ends lost 6 bases and 7 bases, in that order; junction bases with no gene match: 6. The DNA of the CDR3 is TGTGCCAGCAGACCCAGGACAGGGGGGAACATTCAGTACTTC. Translated, it gives CASRPRTGGNIQYF.

This chain links TRBV6-6 with TRBJ2-7; D is perhaps TRBD2 (5 bases). The V end lost 6 bases, the J end lost 7 bases, and 13 bases lay between the germline ends. CDR1 MNHNY and CDR2 SVGAGI come from the germline V gene (reference sequence). This CDR3 comprises 12 residues. The CDR3 DNA is TGTGCCAGCAGGCACGGTGGGAGTGAGCAGTACTTC. Amino acids: CASRHGGSEQYF.

Concerning this clone itself: Other DNA sequences of this sample code for an identical CDR3. The rearrangement links TRBV18 to TRBJ1-1; 8 nucleotides agree with TRBD1. The trim removed 5 bases at V and 5 bases at J, leaving 7 bases unmatched. This CDR3 is built from 14 residues. Looked up from germline, CDR1 is KGHSH and CDR2 is LQKENI. Here the CDR3 DNA reads TGTGCCAGCTCATCAAATACAGGGGGAACTGAAGCTTTCTTT. Amino acids: CASSSNTGGTEAFF.

The chain employs TRBV19 and TRBJ2-7; D perhaps matches TRBD1 (5 bases). This CDR3 is built from 15 residues. Trimming took 0 bases from V and 3 from J, leaving 12 bases between them. Germline V gene data show CDR1 as LNHDA and CDR2 as SQIVND (reference sequence). The CDR3 loop is CASSIEGVPYYEQYF. DNA of the CDR3: TGTGCCAGTAGTATAGAAGGGGTCCCCTACTACGAGCAGTACTTC.

The chain links TRBV5-1 to TRBJ1-2; a weak D match, TRBD1 (6 bases). V was cut by 5 bases and J by 2 bases, with 16 bases left in between. CDR1 and CDR2 from the germline V gene are SGHRS and YFSETQ. The CDR3 is made up of 15 amino acids. The DNA for the CDR3 is TGCGCCAGCAGGGATTGGACAGCGCCCAACTATGGCTACACCTTC. This encodes CASRDWTAPNYGYTF.

The V gene is TRBV7-2, the J gene TRBJ1-1; maybe TRBD1 (6 bases). Trimming left V 2 bases short and J 4 bases short, with 17 bases between. Germline V gene sequence: CDR1 SGHTA, CDR2 FQGNSA. The CDR3 runs 16 residues. The CDR3 loop reads CASSLSGRGFSTEAFF. CDR3 coding DNA: TGTGCCAGCAGCTTATCCGGTAGGGGGTTTAGCACTGAAGCTTTCTTT.

This chain joins TRBV19 and TRBJ1-1; TRBD1 might be the D (5 bases). Trimming shortened V by 5 bases and J by 5 bases, and 12 bases separated the two germline ends. The CDR3 covers 13 residues. CDR1 is LNHDA and CDR2 is SQIVND in the germline V gene (reference sequence). For the CDR3, the DNA is TGTGCCAGTAGTCGGGGGGTTCGGACTGAAGCTTTCTTT. Amino acid sequence: CASSRGVRTEAFF.

This clone showed up just once. J is TRBJ2-7 and V is TRBV28; TRBD2 might be the D (6 bases). Germline V gene data show CDR1 as MDHEN and CDR2 as SYDVKM. V lost 8 bases and J lost 5, with 22 bases in between. CDR3 length: 15 residues. Written as DNA, the CDR3 is TGTGCCAGCGGTGGGGCTGGAGGAGGGTACCACGAGCAGTACTTC. Its translation: CASGGAGGGYHEQYF.